Listed below are T cell receptor beta chains from one sample, sequenced in a study of T cell responses to AZD1222 COVID-19 vaccine. Assay used: immunoSEQ multiplex PCR; TCRdb lists only in-frame clones, some missing. The sample holds about 110,000 clones, roughly 90% seen once. The material was peripheral blood, obtained on day 0 of AZD1222 vaccination. The receptors originated from an adult in good health. Each CDR3 is given with its conserved first and last residue. The order of the fields is D gene, V gene, J gene, clone size, CDR3 protein, CDR3 DNA. D genes are given only for firm matches. Size values are once, few and many counts, or a class for expanded clones, and some rows have none.

D: TRBD1; V: TRBV28; J: TRBJ1-4; size: .; CDR3: CASSPPTGQGIGKLFF; DNA: TGTGCCAGCAGTCCCCCGACAGGGCAAGGAATTGGAAAACTGTTTTTT
D: TRBD1; V: TRBV15; J: TRBJ1-3; size: .; CDR3: CATSRRDRGLQDSGNTIYF; DNA: TGTGCCACCAGCAGGCGGGACAGGGGGCTACAAGACTCTGGAAACACCATATATTTT
D: .; V: TRBV19; J: TRBJ2-7; size: .; CDR3: CASKESGQSYEQYF; DNA: TGTGCCAGTAAGGAATCGGGCCAGTCCTACGAGCAGTACTTC
D: .; V: TRBV29-1; J: TRBJ1-1; size: .; CDR3: CSVGARLGNTEAFF; DNA: TGCAGCGTTGGGGCCCGCCTGGGGAACACTGAAGCTTTCTTT
D: .; V: TRBV28; J: TRBJ1-6; size: .; CDR3: CASSWSRQGGSPLHF; DNA: TGTGCCAGCAGTTGGTCCAGGCAGGGAGGTTCACCCCTCCACTTT
D: .; V: TRBV6-5; J: TRBJ1-4; size: .; CDR3: CASSSYRTTNEKLFF; DNA: TGTGCCAGCAGTTCCTACAGAACAACTAATGAAAAACTGTTTTTT
D: .; V: TRBV7-9; J: TRBJ1-6; size: .; CDR3: CASSLGTSRNSPLHF; DNA: TGTGCCAGCAGCCTCGGGACATCCCGTAATTCACCCCTCCACTTT
D: .; V: TRBV29-1; J: TRBJ2-5; size: once; CDR3: CSVDLASTETQYF; DNA: TGCAGCGTTGATCTAGCGTCCACAGAGACCCAGTACTTC
D: .; V: TRBV4-3; J: TRBJ1-2; size: .; CDR3: CASSQSGVGYTF; DNA: TGCGCCAGCAGCCAATCCGGGGTTGGCTACACCTTC
D: .; V: TRBV5-6; J: TRBJ1-1; size: .; CDR3: CASARGMRNTEAFF; DNA: TGTGCCAGCGCGCGAGGGATGAGGAACACTGAAGCTTTCTTT
D: .; V: TRBV9; J: TRBJ1-5; size: .; CDR3: CASSVDGSNQPQHF; DNA: TGTGCCAGCAGCGTAGACGGGAGCAATCAGCCCCAGCATTTT
D: TRBD1; V: TRBV29-1; J: TRBJ1-4; size: .; CDR3: CSVGGSGTGEKLFF; DNA: TGCAGCGTTGGAGGTTCCGGGACAGGTGAAAAACTGTTTTTT
D: .; V: TRBV19; J: TRBJ1-5; size: .; CDR3: CASSRRASQPQHF; DNA: TGTGCCAGTAGCCGCAGGGCGAGTCAGCCCCAGCATTTT
D: .; V: TRBV28; J: TRBJ2-2; size: .; CDR3: CAALSHGRPNTGELFF; DNA: TGTGCCGCGCTGAGTCACGGACGCCCGAACACCGGGGAGCTGTTTTTT
D: TRBD1; V: TRBV6-5; J: TRBJ1-1; size: .; CDR3: CASSYFQGENTEAFF; DNA: TGTGCCAGCAGTTACTTCCAGGGGGAGAACACTGAAGCTTTCTTT
D: .; V: TRBV5-1; J: TRBJ2-2; size: .; CDR3: CASSSGASNTGELFF; DNA: TGCGCCAGCAGCTCAGGGGCCTCGAACACCGGGGAGCTGTTTTTT
D: .; V: TRBV6-6; J: TRBJ2-4; size: .; CDR3: CASNQAQVFGNIQYF; DNA: TGTGCCAGCAATCAAGCACAGGTATTCGGGAACATTCAGTACTTC
D: .; V: TRBV7-2; J: TRBJ1-2; size: .; CDR3: CASSFSGTANYGYTF; DNA: TGTGCCAGCAGCTTCTCCGGGACGGCGAACTATGGCTACACCTTC
D: TRBD1; V: TRBV2; J: TRBJ1-4; size: few; CDR3: CASRPVGQPNEKLFF; DNA: TGTGCCAGCAGACCTGTGGGACAGCCCAATGAAAAACTGTTTTTT
D: .; V: TRBV5-5; J: TRBJ1-1; size: .; CDR3: CASSLGAGQGSTEAFF; DNA: TGTGCCAGCAGCTTGGGTGCTGGGCAGGGGAGCACTGAAGCTTTCTTT
D: .; V: TRBV10-2; J: TRBJ1-1; size: .; CDR3: CASSEFEAAFF; DNA: TGCGCCAGCAGTGAGTTTGAAGCGGCTTTCTTT
D: .; V: TRBV19; J: TRBJ2-6; size: .; CDR3: CASSIGVSGANVLTF; DNA: TGTGCCAGTAGTATTGGGGTCTCTGGGGCCAACGTCCTGACTTTC
D: TRBD1; V: TRBV29-1; J: TRBJ2-1; size: .; CDR3: CSVEDRDSVYNEQFF; DNA: TGCAGCGTTGAAGATCGGGACAGCGTTTACAATGAGCAGTTCTTC
D: .; V: TRBV28; J: TRBJ1-5; size: .; CDR3: CASRERGVYSNQPQHF; DNA: TGTGCCAGCAGGGAGCGGGGGGTTTATAGCAATCAGCCCCAGCATTTT
D: TRBD1; V: TRBV6-5; J: TRBJ1-4; size: .; CDR3: CASSPGQGVVEKLFF; DNA: TGTGCCAGCAGTCCGGGACAGGGAGTCGTCGAAAAACTGTTTTTT
D: .; V: TRBV19; J: TRBJ1-2; size: .; CDR3: CASNPDTLYGYTF; DNA: TGTGCCAGTAACCCCGACACGCTCTATGGCTACACCTTC
D: .; V: TRBV19; J: TRBJ2-3; size: .; CDR3: CASTRGADTDTQYF; DNA: TGTGCCAGTACCCGGGGGGCGGACACAGATACGCAGTATTTT
D: .; V: TRBV4-2; J: TRBJ1-2; size: .; CDR3: CASSQDSGQAFYGYTF; DNA: TGTGCCAGCAGCCAAGATTCCGGCCAGGCCTTCTATGGCTACACCTTC
D: TRBD1; V: TRBV7-2; J: TRBJ1-5; size: .; CDR3: CASSPSTRGGSSQHF; DNA: TGTGCCAGCAGCCCCTCAACCAGGGGGGGTAGTTCCCAGCATTTT
D: .; V: TRBV7-8; J: TRBJ1-6; size: .; CDR3: CASSLAQTINSPLHF; DNA: TGTGCCAGCAGCTTAGCCCAGACGATTAATTCACCCCTCCACTTT
D: TRBD1; V: TRBV4-1; J: TRBJ1-5; size: .; CDR3: CASSQEGQAYSQPQHF; DNA: TGCGCCAGCAGCCAAGAGGGACAGGCATACAGTCAGCCCCAGCATTTT
D: TRBD1; V: TRBV5-6; J: TRBJ1-2; size: .; CDR3: CASSLGQGAYTF; DNA: TGTGCCAGCAGCTTGGGACAGGGGGCTTATACCTTC
D: TRBD2; V: TRBV5-1; J: TRBJ2-5; size: .; CDR3: CASSLISGTEETQYF; DNA: TGCGCCAGCAGCTTGATTAGCGGGACGGAAGAGACCCAGTACTTC
D: .; V: TRBV27; J: TRBJ1-2; size: .; CDR3: CASSNHGNLGYGYTF; DNA: TGTGCCAGCAGCAATCATGGGAACCTTGGGTATGGCTACACCTTC
D: .; V: TRBV6-2/TRBV6-3; J: TRBJ2-6; size: .; CDR3: CASSDRVAGANVLTF; DNA: TGTGCCAGCAGTGACCGGGTAGCTGGGGCCAACGTCCTGACTTTC
D: .; V: TRBV6-5; J: TRBJ1-5; size: .; CDR3: CASTSRGQPQHF; DNA: TGTGCCAGCACCTCCCGAGGTCAGCCCCAGCATTTT
D: .; V: TRBV3-1/TRBV3-2; J: TRBJ2-2; size: .; CDR3: CASSQNEGIRSESTGELFF; DNA: TGTGCCAGCAGCCAAAATGAAGGAATACGGTCGGAGAGCACCGGGGAGCTGTTTTTT
D: TRBD1; V: TRBV19; J: TRBJ2-2; size: .; CDR3: CASLKQGANTGELFF; DNA: TGTGCCAGCTTGAAACAGGGGGCGAACACCGGGGAGCTGTTTTTT
D: .; V: TRBV11-3; J: TRBJ2-7; size: .; CDR3: CASSLGHTGIYEQYF; DNA: TGTGCCAGCAGCTTAGGCCATACAGGGATCTACGAGCAGTACTTC
D: .; V: TRBV7-2; J: TRBJ1-5; size: .; CDR3: CASSSRGNQPQHF; DNA: TGTGCCAGCAGCTCGCGAGGGAATCAGCCCCAGCATTTT
D: .; V: TRBV4-1; J: TRBJ2-1; size: .; CDR3: CASGERAALTPNEQFF; DNA: TGCGCCAGCGGGGAACGTGCGGCTCTCACACCCAATGAGCAGTTCTTC
D: TRBD1; V: TRBV2; J: TRBJ1-6; size: once; CDR3: CASSFDRAPNSPLHF; DNA: TGTGCCAGCAGCTTTGACAGGGCGCCAAATTCACCCCTCCACTTT
D: .; V: TRBV7-2; J: TRBJ1-2; size: .; CDR3: CASSLLTAYGYTF; DNA: TGTGCCAGCAGCTTACTGACAGCCTATGGCTACACCTTC
D: .; V: TRBV6-5; J: TRBJ2-7; size: .; CDR3: CASSQSAKYEQYF; DNA: TGTGCCAGCAGCCAATCCGCGAAGTACGAGCAGTACTTC
D: .; V: TRBV11-2; J: TRBJ2-7; size: .; CDR3: CASSLDLAGQYF; DNA: TGTGCCAGCAGCTTAGATCTAGCCGGGCAGTACTTC
D: TRBD1; V: TRBV6-5; J: TRBJ1-5; size: .; CDR3: CASSRDRGANQPQHF; DNA: TGTGCCAGCAGCCGGGACAGGGGGGCTAATCAGCCCCAGCATTTT
D: TRBD1; V: TRBV5-1; J: TRBJ1-2; size: .; CDR3: CASSLGAGTANEAYGYTF; DNA: TGCGCCAGCAGCTTGGGAGCCGGGACAGCTAATGAGGCCTATGGCTACACCTTC
D: TRBD1; V: TRBV7-9; J: TRBJ1-1; size: .; CDR3: CASSDTGTVNTEAFF; DNA: TGTGCCAGCAGCGATACTGGGACAGTGAACACTGAAGCTTTCTTT
D: .; V: TRBV11-2; J: TRBJ2-2; size: .; CDR3: CASSSRGARGELFF; DNA: TGTGCCAGCAGCTCACGGGGGGCGCGCGGGGAGCTGTTTTTT
D: .; V: TRBV21-1; J: TRBJ2-5; size: .; CDR3: CASSKSGQGEETQYF; DNA: TGTGCCAGCAGCAAATCGGGACAGGGGGAAGAGACCCAGTACTTC
D: .; V: TRBV15; J: TRBJ2-2; size: once; CDR3: CATSPGASSELGELFF; DNA: TGTGCCACCAGCCCCGGTGCTTCTAGCGAACTCGGGGAGCTGTTTTTT
D: .; V: TRBV5-1; J: TRBJ1-1; size: many; CDR3: CASSLGAEWNTEAFF; DNA: TGCGCCAGCAGCTTGGGAGCGGAATGGAACACTGAAGCTTTCTTT